The present T cell receptor (beta chain) was sequenced within a study of patients and donors after allogeneic stem cell transplantation. As to this clonotype: Its ends do not fully match the called genes, so a read error is possible.

CDR3 length: 15 residues. TCRdb recomputed calls from the RT-PCR reads with MiXCR, one row per CDR3 protein. The sample has 200,000 to 250,000 distinct CDR3 sequences; around 40% are singletons. Sequencing was done on a sample of blood, either unsorted or a sorted T cell fraction (not recorded which). The gene calls are TRBV12-3 or TRBV12-4 and TRBJ1-2; the match to TRBD1 covers 9 bases. The receptor's source is a human donor who was either an allogeneic HSCT recipient or a stem cell or donor lymphocyte infusion donor (not recorded which). It is not recorded whose cells these are; they may come from a transplant donor. The CDR3 nucleotides read TGTGCCAACAGTTTACGTGACAGGGGGAACTATGGCTACACCTTC. The encoded protein is CANSLRDRGNYGYTF.